The 20 T cell receptor beta chains below were found in one sample sequenced in a study of regulatory T cells in long-lasting Graves disease. Relying on iRepertoire HTBI primers and Arm-PCR of CDR3 regions, the team built TCR beta libraries. TCRdb independently ran MiXCR on the multiplex PCR reads; one entry per CDR3 protein. The sample includes approximately 470,000 distinct CDR3 sequences, under 20% of them seen just once. Time point given: newly diagnosed GD, antithyroid drugs for less than 3 months. PBMC-extracted RNA yielded the TCR library. In addition, the sample was reused for a study of T cells in Graves' hyperthyroidism and ophthalmopathy.

The sample was peripheral blood mononuclear cells (PBMCs), taken at new diagnosis, from a patient treated with antithyroid drugs. These receptors were collected from a man between 35 and 55 years old with Graves disease.

This clonotype showed up many times. V usage is TRBV28 and J usage is TRBJ2-7; perhaps TRBD2 as D (6 bases). The germline V and J ends were trimmed by 4 bases and 7 bases, with 20 bases remaining between them. The CDR3 is 15 residues long. The germline V gene encodes CDR1 MDHEN and CDR2 SYDVKM. The CDR3, as DNA: TGTGCCAGCAGTTCCCCGGGACTCCTGCCGGGGGAGCAGTACTTC. Translation: CASSSPGLLPGEQYF.

The chain joins TRBV19 to TRBJ2-7; possible D gene TRBD1, 6 bases. CDR3 size: 14 residues. Germline V gene lookup returns CDR1 LNHDA and CDR2 SQIVND (reference sequence). V was clipped by 7 bases and J by 0 bases, with 13 bases between them. The CDR3 sequence: CASKSDRSSYEQYF. The CDR3 DNA reads TGTGCCAGTAAGAGCGACAGGAGCTCCTACGAGCAGTACTTC.

The CDR3 DNA sequence: TGTGCCACCAGTGATGACAGAGGGGACAGGCCCTACGAGCAGTACTTC. As protein: CATSDDRGDRPYEQYF. This sequence joins TRBV24-1 and TRBJ2-7, with 8 bases aligning to TRBD1. From germline, CDR1 is KGHDR and CDR2 SFDVKD. The CDR3 runs to 16 residues. With 3 bases clipped from V and 2 bases from J, the junction kept 8 bases outside the gene matches.

At least ten counts were recorded for this clonotype. The gene calls are TRBV20-1 and TRBJ1-1, with TRBD1 matching 7 bases. The CDR3 is 12 amino acids. The junction had 8 bases not matched to a gene; V was cut back by 5 bases and J by 8 bases. Germline lookup yields CDR1 DFQATT and CDR2 SNEGSKA (reference sequence). The DNA for the CDR3 is TGCAGTGCTCGACAGGGCAATAAAGAAGCTTTCTTT. Its protein product is CSARQGNKEAFF.

Regarding this clonotype: A much bigger clone sits one base away, suggesting this may be a read error. The gene calls are TRBV12-3 or TRBV12-4 and TRBJ2-7, with a possible D match to TRBD2 (5 bases). CDR3 length: 14 residues. CDR3 region: CASSAWGASYKQYF. CDR3 nucleotide sequence: TGTGCCAGCAGTGCTTGGGGAGCCTCCTACAAGCAGTACTTC.

The table lists this clonotype with a few counts. The junction departs from the called germline gene at one end, perhaps through a read error. V and J are TRBV12-3 or TRBV12-4 and TRBJ2-5; a weak D match, TRBD1 (6 bases). The CDR3 runs to 14 residues. DNA for the CDR3: TGTGCCAGCGGTTTTGCCAGGGGCTTGAAGACCCAGTACTTC. It translates to CASGFARGLKTQYF.

This clonotype was seen a few times. The rearrangement joins TRBV30 to TRBJ2-6, with a weak D call TRBD1 (6 bases). The CDR3 is made up of 16 amino acids. Trimming left V 1 base short and J 2 bases short, with 12 bases between. CDR1 is GTSNPN, CDR2 SVGIG, per germline (reference sequence). CDR3 sequence reads: CAWSGTRGAGANVLTF. The CDR3 nucleotides read TGTGCCTGGAGTGGAACCAGGGGAGCTGGGGCCAACGTCCTGACTTTC.

This clonotype was counted at least ten times. The rearrangement joins TRBV27 to TRBJ1-2; TRBD1 might be the D (5 bases). The CDR3 totals 13 residues. CDR1 and CDR2 from the germline V gene are MNHEY and SMNVEV (reference sequence). Trimming took 3 bases from V and 5 from J, leaving 10 bases between them. CDR3 coding DNA: TGTGCCAGCAGTTTGTTTACAGGATATGGCTACACCTTC. This translates into CASSLFTGYGYTF.

This clonotype was recorded at least ten times. CDR3 sequence (DNA): TGTGCCAGCAGTTTTACAGCCGCCTACGAGCAGTACTTC. Residues: CASSFTAAYEQYF. The chain joins TRBV6-2 or TRBV6-3 to TRBJ2-7; D call uncertain. The germline CDR1 and CDR2 sequences are MNHEY and SVGEGT. V was trimmed by 4 bases and J by 2 bases, leaving 9 bases between them. This CDR3 region has 13 residues.

The genes are TRBV20-1 and TRBJ2-3; maybe TRBD2 (6 bases). Germline assignment: CDR1 DFQATT and CDR2 SNEGSKA (reference sequence). Trimming took off 5 bases at V and 1 base at J, with 13 bases between the two ends. The CDR3 has 14 residues. The CDR3, as DNA: TGCAGTGCTCCCTCTTGGGAGGGCACAGATACGCAGTATTTT. The encoded protein is CSAPSWEGTDTQYF.

Regarding this clonotype: A read error may produce the germline difference seen at one junction end. This chain connects TRBV4-2 to TRBJ2-1; D perhaps matches TRBD1 (6 bases). This CDR3 region has 15 residues. CDR1 LGHNA and CDR2 YNFKEQ come from the germline V gene. DNA for the CDR3: TGTGTCAGCAGCCAAGGGGACACCTTAGGGAATGAGCAGTTCTTC. Amino acids: CVSSQGDTLGNEQFF.

This clonotype was seen ten or more times. V is TRBV11-2 and J is TRBJ2-2; D not resolved. The germline V gene encodes CDR1 SGHAT and CDR2 FQNNGV. V lost 1 base and J lost 0, with 6 bases in between. This CDR3 comprises 15 residues. CDR3 in amino acids: CASSLVGPNTGELFF. CDR3 coding DNA: TGTGCCAGCAGCTTAGTTGGACCGAACACCGGGGAGCTGTTTTTT. Looking up the rest from reference TRBV11-2 and TRBJ2-2 gives the full variable domain: EAGVAQSPRYKIIEKRQSVAFWCNPISGHATLYWYQQILGQGPKLLIQFQNNGVVDDSQLPKDRFSAERLKGVDSTLKIQPAKLEDSAVYLCASSLVGPNTGELFFGEGSRLTVL.

This clonotype appeared many times. The chain employs TRBV2 and TRBJ2-7; D call uncertain. Germline V gene lookup returns CDR1 SNHLY and CDR2 FYNNEI. V dropped 3 bases and J dropped 3 bases, with 12 bases sitting between them. This CDR3 has 14 residues. CDR3 nucleotide sequence: TGTGCCAGCAGTGATTCAGGTAACCTCTACGAGCAGTACTTC. It yields the protein CASSDSGNLYEQYF.

This clonotype was recorded at least ten times. The chain links TRBV3-1 to TRBJ2-5; 7 nucleotides match TRBD2. The CDR3 covers 15 residues. Germline CDR1 and CDR2: LGHDT and YNNKEL (reference sequence). V lost 2 bases, J lost 2 bases, and 5 bases stayed unmatched. The CDR3 region is CASSQPGLLQETQYF. The CDR3 nucleotides read TGTGCCAGCAGCCAACCGGGACTATTACAAGAGACCCAGTACTTC.

The sample holds many counts of this clonotype. This sequence joins TRBV18 and TRBJ2-7; D possibly corresponds to TRBD2 (5 bases). CDR1 KGHSH and CDR2 LQKENI come from the germline V gene. The CDR3 totals 15 residues. V was shortened by 3 bases and J by 3 bases, with 15 bases between the two germline ends. The CDR3 nucleotides are TGTGCCAGCTCACCTCCCCGGGGTGGTAGCTACGAGCAGTACTTC. This sequence encodes CASSPPRGGSYEQYF.

The chain links TRBV10-3 to TRBJ2-1, with TRBD2 matching over 10 bases. Trimming took 6 bases from V and 9 from J; bases not matched to a gene: 8. Germline values: CDR1 ENHRY, CDR2 SYGVKD. The CDR3 covers 14 residues. CDR3 in amino acids: CAIRGLAGASEQFF. Here the CDR3 DNA reads TGTGCCATCAGGGGGCTAGCGGGAGCCAGTGAGCAGTTCTTC.

This clonotype was counted many times. This rearrangement joins TRBV28 to TRBJ2-5, with 9 bases matching TRBD1. CDR3 length: 14 amino acids. Germline values: CDR1 MDHEN, CDR2 SYDVKM. Unmatched junction bases numbered 3, after V lost 3 bases and J lost 4 bases. The CDR3 nucleotides read TGTGCCAGCAGTTTCGACAGGGGGATAGAGACCCAGTACTTC. Translating it yields CASSFDRGIETQYF.

This clonotype was seen more than once but under ten times. This CDR3 reads CASSVTSWREQFF. CDR3 coding DNA: TGTGCCAGCAGCGTAACTAGCTGGAGGGAGCAGTTCTTC. This sequence joins TRBV9 and TRBJ2-1; maybe TRBD2 (6 bases). V lost 1 base and J lost 10, with 12 bases in between. From germline, CDR1 is SGDLS and CDR2 YYNGEE. There are 13 residues in the CDR3. The variable domain in full, completed from reference TRBV9 and TRBJ2-1, reads DSGVTQTPKHLITATGQRVTLRCSPRSGDLSVYWYQQSLDQGLQFLIQYYNGEERAKGNILERFSAQQFPDLHSELNLSSLELGDSALYFCASSVTSWREQFFGPGTRLTVL.

The table lists this clonotype with a few counts. J is TRBJ1-2 and V is TRBV6-2 or TRBV6-3, with a possible D match to TRBD1 (5 bases). Deletions cut 0 bases from V and 2 bases from J, with 10 bases between. This CDR3 contains 15 residues. The germline gives CDR1 MNHEY, CDR2 SVGEGT. In DNA form, the CDR3 reads TGTGCCAGCAGTTACTCCCGGGGGTCGAACTATGGCTACACCTTC. This codes for CASSYSRGSNYGYTF.

This clonotype was counted many times. This chain joins TRBV20-1 and TRBJ1-2; 7 nucleotides match TRBD1. This CDR3 region has 13 residues. V trimming: 0 bases; J trimming: 8 bases; junction bases outside the gene matches: 6. Germline V gene lookup returns CDR1 DFQATT and CDR2 SNEGSKA (reference sequence). The CDR3 region is CSAREQGSGGYTF. CDR3 nucleotides: TGCAGTGCTAGAGAACAGGGGAGTGGAGGCTACACCTTC.